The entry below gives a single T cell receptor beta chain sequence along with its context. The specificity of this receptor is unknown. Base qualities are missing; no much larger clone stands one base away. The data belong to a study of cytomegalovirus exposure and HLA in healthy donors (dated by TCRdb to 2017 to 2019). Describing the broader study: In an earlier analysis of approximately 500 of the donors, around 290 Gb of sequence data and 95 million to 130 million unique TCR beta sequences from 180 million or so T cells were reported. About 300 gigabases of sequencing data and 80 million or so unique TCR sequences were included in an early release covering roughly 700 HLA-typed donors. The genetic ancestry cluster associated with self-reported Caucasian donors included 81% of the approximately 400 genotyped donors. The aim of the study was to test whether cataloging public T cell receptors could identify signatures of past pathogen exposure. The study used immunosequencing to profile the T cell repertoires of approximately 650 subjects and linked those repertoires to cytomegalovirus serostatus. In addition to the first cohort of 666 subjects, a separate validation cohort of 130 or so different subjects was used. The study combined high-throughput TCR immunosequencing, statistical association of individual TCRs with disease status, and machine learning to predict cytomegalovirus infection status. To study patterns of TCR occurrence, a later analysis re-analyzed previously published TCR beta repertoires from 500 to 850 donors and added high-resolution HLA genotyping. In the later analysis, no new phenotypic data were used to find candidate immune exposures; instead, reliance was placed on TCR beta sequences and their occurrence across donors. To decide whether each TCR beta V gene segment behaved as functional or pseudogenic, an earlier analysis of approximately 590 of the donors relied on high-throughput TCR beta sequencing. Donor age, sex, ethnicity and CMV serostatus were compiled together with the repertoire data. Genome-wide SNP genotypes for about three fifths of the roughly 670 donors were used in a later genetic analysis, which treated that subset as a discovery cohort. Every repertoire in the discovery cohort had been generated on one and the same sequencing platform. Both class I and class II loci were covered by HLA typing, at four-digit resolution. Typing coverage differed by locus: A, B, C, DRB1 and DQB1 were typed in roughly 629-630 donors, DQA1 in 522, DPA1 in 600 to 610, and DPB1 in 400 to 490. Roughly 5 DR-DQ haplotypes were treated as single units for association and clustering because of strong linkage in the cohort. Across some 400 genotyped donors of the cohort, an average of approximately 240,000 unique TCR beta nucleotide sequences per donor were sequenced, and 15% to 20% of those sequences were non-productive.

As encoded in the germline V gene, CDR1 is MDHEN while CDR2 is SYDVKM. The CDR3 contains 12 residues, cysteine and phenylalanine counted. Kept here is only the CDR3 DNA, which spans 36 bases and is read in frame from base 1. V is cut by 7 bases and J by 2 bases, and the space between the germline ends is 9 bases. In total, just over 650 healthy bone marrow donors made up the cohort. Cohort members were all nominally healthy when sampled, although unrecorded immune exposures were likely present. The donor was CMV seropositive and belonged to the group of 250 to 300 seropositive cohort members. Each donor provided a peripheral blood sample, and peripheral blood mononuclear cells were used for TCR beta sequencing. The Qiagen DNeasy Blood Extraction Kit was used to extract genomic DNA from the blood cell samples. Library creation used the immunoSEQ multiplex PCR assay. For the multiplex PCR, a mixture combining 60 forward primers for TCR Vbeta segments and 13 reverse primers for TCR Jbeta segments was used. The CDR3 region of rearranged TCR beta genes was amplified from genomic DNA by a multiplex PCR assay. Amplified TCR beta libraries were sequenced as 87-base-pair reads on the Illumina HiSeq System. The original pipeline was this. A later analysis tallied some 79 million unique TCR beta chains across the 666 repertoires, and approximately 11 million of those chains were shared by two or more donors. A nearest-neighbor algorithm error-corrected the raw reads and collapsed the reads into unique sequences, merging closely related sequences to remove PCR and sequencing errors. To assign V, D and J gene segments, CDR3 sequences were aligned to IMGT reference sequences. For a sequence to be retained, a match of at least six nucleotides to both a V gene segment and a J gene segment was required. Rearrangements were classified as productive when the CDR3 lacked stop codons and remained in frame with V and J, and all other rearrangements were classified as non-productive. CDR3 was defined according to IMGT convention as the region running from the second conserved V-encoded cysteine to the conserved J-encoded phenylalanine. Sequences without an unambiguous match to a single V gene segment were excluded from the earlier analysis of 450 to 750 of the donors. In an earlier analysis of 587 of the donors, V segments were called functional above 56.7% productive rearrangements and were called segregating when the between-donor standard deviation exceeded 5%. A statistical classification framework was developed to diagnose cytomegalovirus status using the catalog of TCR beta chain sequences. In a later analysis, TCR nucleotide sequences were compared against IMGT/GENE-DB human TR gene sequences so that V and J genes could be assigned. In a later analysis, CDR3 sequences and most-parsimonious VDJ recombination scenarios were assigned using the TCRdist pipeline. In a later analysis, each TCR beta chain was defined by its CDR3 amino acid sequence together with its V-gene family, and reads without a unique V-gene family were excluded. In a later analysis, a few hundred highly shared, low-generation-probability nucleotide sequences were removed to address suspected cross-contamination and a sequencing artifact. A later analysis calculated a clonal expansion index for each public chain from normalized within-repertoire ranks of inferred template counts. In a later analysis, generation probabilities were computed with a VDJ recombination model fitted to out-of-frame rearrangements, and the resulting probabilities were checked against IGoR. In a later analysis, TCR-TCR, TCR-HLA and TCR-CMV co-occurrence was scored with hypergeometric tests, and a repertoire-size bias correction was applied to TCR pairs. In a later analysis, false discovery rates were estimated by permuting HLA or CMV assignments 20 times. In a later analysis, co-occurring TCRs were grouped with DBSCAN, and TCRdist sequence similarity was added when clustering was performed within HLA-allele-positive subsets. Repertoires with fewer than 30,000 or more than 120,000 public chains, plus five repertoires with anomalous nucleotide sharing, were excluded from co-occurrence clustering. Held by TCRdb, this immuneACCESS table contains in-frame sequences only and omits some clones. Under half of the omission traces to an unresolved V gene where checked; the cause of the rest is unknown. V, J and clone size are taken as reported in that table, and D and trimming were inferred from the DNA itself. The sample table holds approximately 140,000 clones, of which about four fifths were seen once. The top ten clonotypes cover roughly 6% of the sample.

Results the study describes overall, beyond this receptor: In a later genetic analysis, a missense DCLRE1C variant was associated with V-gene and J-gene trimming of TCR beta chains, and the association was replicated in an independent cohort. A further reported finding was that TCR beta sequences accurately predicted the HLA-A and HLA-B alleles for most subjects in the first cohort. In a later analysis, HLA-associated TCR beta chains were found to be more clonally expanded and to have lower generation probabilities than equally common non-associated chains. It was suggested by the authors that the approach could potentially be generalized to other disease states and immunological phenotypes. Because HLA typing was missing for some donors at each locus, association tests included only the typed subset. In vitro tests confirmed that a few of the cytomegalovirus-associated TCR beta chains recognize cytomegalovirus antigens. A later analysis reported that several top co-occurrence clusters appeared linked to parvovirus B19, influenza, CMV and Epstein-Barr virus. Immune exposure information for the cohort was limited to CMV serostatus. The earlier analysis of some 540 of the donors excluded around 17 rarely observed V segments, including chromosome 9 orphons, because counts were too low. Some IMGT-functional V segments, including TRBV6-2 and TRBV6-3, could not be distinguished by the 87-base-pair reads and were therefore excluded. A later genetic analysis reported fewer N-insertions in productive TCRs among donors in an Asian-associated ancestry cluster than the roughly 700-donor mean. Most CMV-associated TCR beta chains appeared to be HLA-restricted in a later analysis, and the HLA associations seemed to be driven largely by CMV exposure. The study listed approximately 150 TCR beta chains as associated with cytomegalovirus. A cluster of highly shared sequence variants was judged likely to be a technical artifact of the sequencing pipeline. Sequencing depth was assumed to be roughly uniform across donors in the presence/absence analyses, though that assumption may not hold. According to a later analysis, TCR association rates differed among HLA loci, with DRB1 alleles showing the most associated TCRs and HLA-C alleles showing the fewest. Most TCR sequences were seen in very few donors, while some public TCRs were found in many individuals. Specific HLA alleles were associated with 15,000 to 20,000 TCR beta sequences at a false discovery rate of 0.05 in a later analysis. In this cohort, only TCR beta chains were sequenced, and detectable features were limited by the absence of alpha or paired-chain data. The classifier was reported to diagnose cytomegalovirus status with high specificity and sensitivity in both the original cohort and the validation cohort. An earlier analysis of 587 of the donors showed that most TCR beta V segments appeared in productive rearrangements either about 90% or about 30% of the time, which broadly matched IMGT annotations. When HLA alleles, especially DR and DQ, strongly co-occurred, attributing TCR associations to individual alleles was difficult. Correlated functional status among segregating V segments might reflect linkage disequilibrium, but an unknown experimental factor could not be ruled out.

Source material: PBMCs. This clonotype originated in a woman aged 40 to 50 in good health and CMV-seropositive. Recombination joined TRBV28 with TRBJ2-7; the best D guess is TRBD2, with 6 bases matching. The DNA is TGTGCCAGCACCGGGGGAGCCTACGAGCAGTACTTC. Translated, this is CASTGGAYEQYF.